One T cell receptor (beta chain) is described in this entry. The data derive from a study of blood T cell repertoires in COVID-19. Study-level information: Spain, Italy and the United States supplied samples that represented acute and convalescent COVID-19.

In the authors' workflow: Nucleated cell counts were estimated from reference gene primer amplification. The repertoire was sequenced with immunoSEQ multiplex PCR; TCRdb's copy has only in-frame clones and lacks some. V and J calls and clone size come straight from that table; D and trimming were deduced from the DNA. Here the sample spans more than 90,000 clones, around 90% being singletons. Seattle patients were enrolled while actively infected and followed longitudinally. The CDR3 extends over 13 amino acids. CDR1 and CDR2 (germline): WSHSY, SAAADI. Germline trimming cut 6 bases from V and 10 bases from J; bases unmatched to any gene: 5.

The sequenced material came from peripheral blood. This sequence originates from a woman between 55 and 75 years old with COVID-19, enrolled during active disease. The V gene is TRBV10-2, the J gene TRBJ1-3; 11 bases map to TRBD1. In DNA form, the CDR3 reads TGCGCCAGCAGGGACAGGGGGCTGAGTACCATATATTTT. Protein product: CASRDRGLSTIYF.